The 15 T cell receptor beta chains below were found in one sample sequenced in a study of blood T cell repertoires in COVID-19. The method was immunoSEQ multiplex PCR; TCRdb's version includes in-frame clones alone and lacks a portion of them. The sample comprises approximately 76,000 clones, approximately 80% of which are singletons, and 11% rests with the top ten. Sequences were obtained from peripheral blood. The receptors stem from a man aged 45-65 years with acute or convalescent COVID-19.

V gene TRBV6-6 combines with J gene TRBJ2-7, with 10 positions matching TRBD1. The germline CDR1 and CDR2 sequences are MNHNY and SVGAGI (reference sequence). This CDR3 comprises 15 residues. After removal of 6 bases from V and 5 bases from J, the junction contained 10 bases not matched to a gene. DNA for the CDR3: TGTGCCAGCAGCGACTCCGGGACAGGGGCTAACGAGCAGTACTTC. Amino acids: CASSDSGTGANEQYF.

The chain combines TRBV6-5 with TRBJ2-2, with a possible D match to TRBD1 (5 bases). V dropped 6 bases and J dropped 2 bases, with 13 bases sitting between them. CDR3 length: 15 amino acids. From germline, CDR1 is MNHEY and CDR2 SVGAGI. The CDR3 DNA is TGTGCCAGCAGCCCAGGGTGGGTTAACACCGGGGAGCTGTTTTTT. Its translation is CASSPGWVNTGELFF.

The gene calls are TRBV18 and TRBJ1-1; possible D gene TRBD1, 5 bases. The CDR3 has 14 residues. V dropped 4 bases and J dropped 0 bases, with 9 bases sitting between them. Germline values: CDR1 KGHSH, CDR2 LQKENI. The chain's CDR3 is CASSQTTVNTEAFF. The CDR3 bases are TGTGCCAGCTCACAGACGACAGTGAACACTGAAGCTTTCTTT.

The V gene is TRBV6-1, the J gene TRBJ1-4, with 7 bases aligning to TRBD1. The CDR3 is 18 residues long. The V gene's germline CDR1 is MNHNS and CDR2 SASEGT. J was trimmed by 1 base and V by 3 bases; bases with no gene match: 11. The CDR3 spells CASSEGWGQLGTNEKLFF. The CDR3 coding sequence is TGTGCCAGCAGTGAGGGTTGGGGACAGCTAGGAACTAATGAAAAACTGTTTTTT.

V usage is TRBV14 and J usage is TRBJ1-1; D possibly corresponds to TRBD1 (6 bases). Germline CDR1 SGHDN, CDR2 FVKESK. The CDR3 contains 17 residues. V gave up 3 bases and J gave up 4 bases, with 21 bases separating them. CDR3 sequence: CASSHQRGTVLGTEAFF. In DNA form, the CDR3 reads TGTGCCAGCAGCCACCAGAGGGGGACCGTCCTAGGCACTGAAGCTTTCTTT. Using reference TRBV14 and TRBJ1-1 for the parts outside the CDR3, the full variable domain is EAGVTQFPSHSVIEKGQTVTLRCDPISGHDNLYWYRRVMGKEIKFLLHFVKESKQDESGMPNNRFLAERTGGTYSTLKVQPAELEDSGVYFCASSHQRGTVLGTEAFFGQGTRLTVV.

The chain combines TRBV7-9 with TRBJ2-3; 7 bases are a match to TRBD1. Germline lookup yields CDR1 SEHNR and CDR2 FQNEAQ (reference sequence). The CDR3 runs to 16 residues. V gave up 5 bases and J gave up 2 bases; unmatched junction bases: 10. CDR3 sequence (DNA): TGTGCCAGCAGCCCAAGGGGACAGCAAATCACAGATACGCAGTATTTT. This sequence encodes CASSPRGQQITDTQYF.

This clone was seen just once. The V call is TRBV7-8, the J call TRBJ2-2; 7 bases match TRBD1. The trim removed 3 bases at V and 6 bases at J, leaving 7 bases unmatched. The germline V gene has CDR1 SGHVS and CDR2 FQNEAQ. The CDR3 extends over 15 amino acids. The CDR3 region has the DNA TGTGCCAGCAGCTTGACCGCAGGGGGTCCCGGGGAGCTGTTTTTT. Translated: CASSLTAGGPGELFF.

V is TRBV27 and J is TRBJ1-1, with TRBD1 identical over 12 bases. The CDR3 has 18 amino acids. V gave up 2 bases and J gave up 4 bases; unmatched junction bases: 11. Germline CDR1 MNHEY, CDR2 SMNVEV (reference sequence). DNA for the CDR3: TGTGCCAGCAGTTTACCTCCCGGGACAGGGGGCGCGGGCACTGAAGCTTTCTTT. It encodes CASSLPPGTGGAGTEAFF.

In its sample, this clone was seen a few times. This chain connects TRBV9 to TRBJ2-1; D uncertain. The V end lost 0 bases, the J end lost 0 bases, and 7 bases lay between the germline ends. The V gene's germline CDR1 is SGDLS and CDR2 YYNGEE. The CDR3 covers 15 residues. The CDR3 nucleotides are TGTGCCAGCAGCGTAGACTCGGGCTCCTACAATGAGCAGTTCTTC. It is translated as CASSVDSGSYNEQFF. The variable domain in full, completed from reference TRBV9 and TRBJ2-1, reads DSGVTQTPKHLITATGQRVTLRCSPRSGDLSVYWYQQSLDQGLQFLIQYYNGEERAKGNILERFSAQQFPDLHSELNLSSLELGDSALYFCASSVDSGSYNEQFFGPGTRLTVL.

This clone was seen a few times. The V gene is TRBV6-1, the J gene TRBJ2-4; tentatively, D is TRBD1 (5 bases). The V end lost 3 bases, the J end lost 2 bases, and 14 bases lay between the germline ends. CDR3 length equals 16 residues. Looked up from germline, CDR1 is MNHNS and CDR2 is SASEGT. Written as DNA, the CDR3 is TGTGCCAGCAGTGAGGAAACAGGTTCTTCCAAAAACATTCAGTACTTC. Protein product: CASSEETGSSKNIQYF.

This sequence joins TRBV5-1 and TRBJ2-4; 10 positions match TRBD2. V trimming: 0 bases; J trimming: 6 bases; junction bases outside the gene matches: 15. This CDR3 is 19 amino acids long. CDR1 is SGHRS, CDR2 YFSETQ, per germline. CDR3 protein: CASSLAELAGSPRSNIQYF. The CDR3 DNA follows: TGCGCCAGCAGCTTGGCCGAACTAGCGGGAAGCCCTCGTTCAAACATTCAGTACTTC.

The CDR3 nucleotides are TGTGCCAGCAGCAATCAACTAGGCCAGCCCCAGCATTTT. It yields the protein CASSNQLGQPQHF. This chain connects TRBV6-5 to TRBJ1-5, with no clear D. This CDR3 comprises 13 residues. Between the trimmed V and J ends, which lost 6 bases and 7 bases, there was a span of 13 bases. CDR1 and CDR2 from the germline V gene are MNHEY and SVGAGI.

The chain uses TRBV7-8 and TRBJ1-6; D gene ambiguous. The CDR3 runs to 19 residues. Deletions cut 1 base from V and 0 bases from J, with 16 bases between. In germline, CDR1 is SGHVS, CDR2 FQNEAQ. CDR3 region: CASSLGGQGLSSYNSPLHF. The CDR3 coding sequence is TGTGCCAGCAGCTTAGGTGGGCAAGGATTAAGCTCCTATAATTCACCCCTCCACTTT.

There are a few counts of this clone. This chain links TRBV27 with TRBJ2-1; D ambiguous. CDR3 length: 13 residues. Trimming pared 6 bases from V and 5 bases from J, leaving 11 bases between. The germline gives CDR1 MNHEY, CDR2 SMNVEV (reference sequence). CDR3 sequence (DNA): TGTGCCAGCAGGAGAGTCGAAGACAATGAGCAGTTCTTC. Translating it yields CASRRVEDNEQFF.

The chain recombines TRBV15 with TRBJ2-2, with D tentatively TRBD1 (6 bases). CDR3 size: 16 residues. Germline values: CDR1 LNHNV, CDR2 YYDKDF (reference sequence). Trimming cost V 5 bases and J 1 base, with 14 bases left between them. The CDR3 sequence is CATSPRQGMNTGELFF. The DNA of the CDR3 is TGTGCCACCAGCCCTAGGCAGGGGATGAACACCGGGGAGCTGTTTTTT. Full variable domain (missing parts from reference TRBV15 and TRBJ2-2): DAMVIQNPRYQVTQFGKPVTLSCSQTLNHNVMYWYQQKSSQAPKLLFHYYDKDFNNEADTPDNFQSRRPNTSFCFLDIRSPGLGDTAMYLCATSPRQGMNTGELFFGEGSRLTVL.